This paragraph covers one TCR beta chain sequence. This sample was taken from a study of T-cell memory formation after mild COVID-19. The germline gives CDR1 SGHRS, CDR2 YFSETQ. This CDR3 region has 15 residues. V was pared by 7 bases and J by 0 bases, with 16 bases between. TCRdb re-called the 5' RACE reads with MiXCR, one entry per CDR3 protein. This table has 250,000 to 300,000 distinct CDR3 sequences, around 15% appearing once. The TCR sequence derives from a young man who had mild COVID-19 (a few samples of this study predate the infection). Cell type and time point are not known. The chain employs TRBV5-1 and TRBJ2-5; no clear D gene. Sequenced material: PBMCs or a T cell subset sorted from them (not recorded which). In DNA form, the CDR3 reads TGCGCCAGCGAACAAATCCCGGATAACCAAGAGACCCAGTACTTC. It codes for CASEQIPDNQETQYF.